The entry below gives a single TCR beta chain sequence along with its context. This clonotype was counted at least ten times. The specificity of this receptor is unknown. No clone much larger than this one lies a single base away; base qualities are absent. The TCR beta CDR3 regions were amplified from RNA transcripts. A first-round RT-PCR of the TCR CDR3 used the HTBI primer set with the Qiagen OneStep RT-PCR kit. A second multiplex PCR round built the libraries, followed by size selection and purification. Sequencing of the libraries was done on an Illumina HiSeq2000 using paired-end 100 bp reads. The authors' pipeline ran thus. SOAPnuke was used to process the raw data, removing reads that contained adapters or uncalled bases, had a mean Phred below 15, or lacked an exact match to the constant primer or identifier. High-quality paired reads were merged using COPE v1.2.5, and each unique nucleotide sequence was defined as a clonotype. MiTCR v1.1 was used to align the clonotypes against IMGT TRBV, TRBD and TRBJ reference segments. Only V-J combinations with frequency above 0.0001, covering approximately 99% of repertoires, were analysed. The TCS score was defined as the ratio of F50 (clonal expansion) to E x V (chaos), calculated using BLOSUM62-based TCRdist between CDR3 peptides within each V-J. Welch's t-statistics and random forest reduced around 510 V-J features to some 14, which were used in a naive Bayes classifier (R e1071). TCRdb redid the processing of the public reads, applying fastp at Q25 and MiXCR, and retained in-frame beta chains. Rows with one shared CDR3 protein collapse into an entry with the most common genes and DNA. The V and J calls were not made by the authors but by TCRdb's processing. Within this sample are about 700,000 distinct CDR3 sequences, with 12% to 15% of them counted one time only. 9.5% to 13% of the sample belongs to the ten largest clones.

Stable Graves' hyperthyroidism was defined as the absence of progression to ophthalmopathy over 18 months of follow-up. Hyperthyroidism patients were newly diagnosed, had a disease duration of under 2 months, and were aged 18 to 65 years. Any patient with an uncontrolled infection, another autoimmune disease, pregnancy or lactation was excluded. Diagnoses relied on clinical symptoms, serum thyroxine and TRAb, thyroid ultrasound and orbital computed tomography. PBMCs were separated from roughly 9.6 ml of fresh peripheral blood using Ficoll-Paque density gradient centrifugation. Trizol reagent was used to extract total RNA, and RNA quality was then checked on an Agilent 2100 Bioanalyzer. This entry is derived from a study of T cells in Graves' hyperthyroidism and ophthalmopathy (dated by TCRdb to about 2019). Regarding the complete study: Peripheral blood samples were taken at initial diagnosis, before any treatment was given. In several Graves' hyperthyroidism patients, the study also compared T-cell repertoires from thyroid tissue with T-cell repertoires from blood. Prospective prediction of ophthalmopathy was tested in an independent validation cohort consisting of about 19 hyperthyroidism patients and over 15 patients who later progressed to ophthalmopathy. The 90 or so discovery patients were randomly split 7:3 into training and test sets. To identify distinguishing TCR V-J signatures, a discovery cohort of 100 patients was used, comprising some 43 with Graves' ophthalmopathy and under 60 with stable Graves' hyperthyroidism. The paper describes TCR Vbeta CDR3 sequencing of about 140 peripheral blood samples, made up of approximately 40 ophthalmopathy patients, more than 70 hyperthyroidism patients and some 17 progressor patients. Following sampling, methimazole starting at 30 mg daily was given to hyperthyroidism patients, and high-dose intravenous methylprednisolone was given to ophthalmopathy patients.

What the authors observed across the whole study: Ophthalmopathy was separated from stable hyperthyroidism by a 13 V-J signature model, with roughly 88% sensitivity and approximately 81% specificity obtained in cross-validation and 80%/75% obtained in testing. In validation, the model predicted progression to ophthalmopathy with 55% to 71% sensitivity and 72.22% specificity, a median of around 6.6 months before onset. Most expanded thyroid clonotypes (frequency above 0.001) were also found in blood, which suggests that blood repertoires may mirror thyroid immune responses. No statistical method was used to fix the sample size in advance, and group allocation was not hidden from the investigators.

The receptor comes from a woman younger than 30 with Graves' hyperthyroidism. The specimen sequenced was blood.

CDR3 sequence: CASSAAAAGTSGSSSYNEQFF. The sequence in DNA is TGTGCCAGCAGCGCAGCTGCCGCCGGGACTAGCGGGAGTTCCTCCTACAATGAGCAGTTCTTC. The chain employs TRBV11-3 and TRBJ2-1, with 14 bases matching TRBD2. V is trimmed back by 5 bases and J by 0 bases, and the junction contains 15 bases that no gene match accounts for. The germline V gene specifies SGHNT as CDR1 and YENEEA as CDR2. CDR3 length: 21 amino acids, cysteine to phenylalanine. Of all the DNA, just the CDR3 is kept, 63 bases in frame from base 1.